Listed below are T cell receptor beta chains from one sample, sequenced in a study of early T cells in non-severe SARS-CoV-2 infection. Each CDR3 protein gets one entry after TCRdb re-called the 5' RACE reads with MiXCR. The repertoire consists of 50,000 to 65,000 distinct CDR3 sequences, with around 10% occurring once and the leading ten covering less than 3%. Sequenced material: whole blood, taken at baseline. These receptors were obtained from an adult who was a healthcare worker with PCR-confirmed SARS-CoV-2 infection or an uninfected control (not recorded which). Each CDR3 is given without its conserved first and last residue.

cdr3_length v_call cdr3_aa
15 TRBV12-3/TRBV12-4 ASSLGQGLPPAGELF
13 TRBV7-8 ASSSGRQANYGYT
10 TRBV5-1 ASSPSFHEQF
12 TRBV6-4 ASSASGGADTQY
14 TRBV6-6 ASSSKGLQGTGELF
13 TRBV12-3/TRBV12-4 ASTRGDSSSYEQY
12 TRBV4-1 ASSLGLAPYEQY
13 TRBV9 ASSRAQGSNQPQH
13 TRBV20-1 SARSGDTNTGELF
13 TRBV30 AWSVRELNGNEQF
12 TRBV12-3/TRBV12-4 ASTNLLHPDTQY
13 TRBV7-8 ASSWGREMGAEAF
10 TRBV19 ASSPDHYGYT
11 TRBV12-3/TRBV12-4 ASIVRGQRGYT